This T cell receptor (beta chain) stems from a study of cytomegalovirus exposure and HLA in healthy donors. Study-wide results and caveats: In an earlier analysis, most TCR beta V segments were productive about 90% or about 30% of the time. Most TCR sequences were rare, but some public TCRs occurred in many donors. TCR beta chain V- and J-gene trimming was linked, in a later analysis, to a missense variant in DCLRE1C. There were some V segments, including TRBV6-2 and TRBV6-3, excluded as indistinguishable.

The primer mix had 60 Vbeta and 13 Jbeta primers. TCRdb's table, derived via immunoSEQ multiplex PCR, lists solely in-frame clones and lacks some. In the table there are a few hundred thousand clones, 80% to 85% of which are singletons. This clone came up once. What it binds is not known. Germline assignment: CDR1 SGHNT and CDR2 YYREEE (reference sequence). This CDR3 region has 14 residues. V shed 4 bases and J shed 4 bases, with 14 bases lying between them. This receptor was taken from a woman between 55 and 75 years old in good health and CMV-seropositive. Sequencing was done on a sample of PBMCs. The gene calls are TRBV5-4 and TRBJ1-1; D might be TRBD1 (5 bases). In DNA form, the CDR3 reads TGTGCCAGCAGCCACCCGTGGGGGGGCACTGAAGCTTTCTTT. It encodes CASSHPWGGTEAFF.